This TCR beta chain was observed in a study of T cell clonotyping in hematopoietic cell transplantation. Study details: Pretransplant recipient samples were taken after cytoreduction.

Germline lookup yields CDR1 SGHVS and CDR2 FNYEAQ. This CDR3 has 15 residues. The junction had 10 bases not matched to a gene; V was cut back by 5 bases and J by 3 bases. Whole-study results and caveats: Pathologically expanded recipient clonotypes increased progressively from day 30 to day 180 as diversity fell. No sorting was done, leaving CD4 and CD8 contributions mixed.

Time point in this sample: recipient sample about 28 days before transplant, after cytoreduction. Libraries were prepared by immunoSEQ multiplex PCR; TCRdb keeps only in-frame clonotypes and omits some of them. The sample yields tens of thousands of clones, about nine tenths seen once. As regards this clone: Its target is not known.

The sample here was peripheral blood mononuclear cells, taken before stem cell transplant. The chain uses TRBV7-6 and TRBJ2-7, with 7 bases identical to TRBD1. The receptor was isolated from a man in his sixties with biphenotypic leukemia. Some clones in this sample may be carry-over from other donors' samples. The CDR3 nucleotides read TGTGCCAGCAGCCCGTCACAGGGGACGTTCTACGAGCAGTACTTC. Translation: CASSPSQGTFYEQYF.